The present T cell receptor beta chain was sequenced within a study of blood T cells in healthy people across ages (dated by TCRdb to about 2015). Study-wide context: In model experiments, roughly one uniquely barcoded TCR beta cDNA molecule per two T cells was captured by template switching. Age-related changes in TCR beta repertoire diversity were measured in the study by deep sequencing normalized with unique cDNA molecular identifiers. Donors were grouped into four age groups: young (average approximately 15 years), middle-aged (about 38), aged (around 62) and long-lived (over 80). To avoid experimental bias, donors of different ages were spread randomly across the sequencing lanes. Two additional independent replicas of 1 million unique cDNA reads from the same blood draw were analyzed for two donors (one aged 18 to 30 and one aged 80 or older). On the study overall, not on this receptor specifically: Since profiling was done on bulk unsorted PBMCs, naive and antigen-experienced compartments could not be conclusively compared. A strong correlation was found between observed TCR beta diversity and the percentage of naive T cells measured by flow cytometry. As age increased, observed TCR beta diversity per million T cells dropped in a roughly linear way, and a significant reduction was already evident by age 40. Donor CMV infection status was unknown, potentially confounding age-related changes in expanded clonotypes. Estimates of total diversity based on one million sequenced T cells were regarded as lower bounds and as underestimates. Compared with the aged group, the long-lived group had more naive CD4+ T cells, fewer expanded clones and increased TCR diversity, suggesting age selection.

In the germline V gene, CDR1 corresponds to LGHNA and CDR2 to YNFKEQ. CDR3 length: 13 amino acids, cysteine to phenylalanine. Only the CDR3 portion is preserved as DNA: 39 bases, with reading frame beginning at the first base. Library creation used 5' RACE. TCRdb shows the sequencer as Illumina HiSeq 2500. A second 7 to 11 cycle PCR used a sample-barcoded 5' primer and a J-beta primer mix. Each TCR beta cDNA molecule received a unique molecular identifier from a template-switch 5' adaptor carrying 12 random nucleotides. At least 2.5 million CDR3-containing paired-end reads were obtained from each sample. First-strand cDNA was synthesized from all RNA with the Mint cDNA synthesis kit, primed by a TRBC-specific oligonucleotide. Following uracil-DNA glycosylase treatment, all cDNA underwent a first 18-cycle PCR with the universal primers M1SS and BC2_uni_R. Under the source paper's analysis protocol: For normalization, 1 million high-quality reads were randomly selected from each sample, with every read carrying a distinct molecular identifier. Reads sharing molecular identifiers were discarded rather than binned into consensus sequences. MiTCR, run with a Q25 quality threshold and the strictest error-elimination algorithm, handled CDR3 identification, clonotype clustering and error correction. A nonparametric unseen species model using Euler transformation provided a lower-bound estimate of total TCR beta diversity. TCRdb reworked the public reads: Q25 trimming with fastp, MiXCR clone assembly, productive beta chains retained. Every distinct CDR3 protein forms one entry, paired with its most common genes and DNA. The V and J calls reflect TCRdb's pipeline rather than the authors' work. The sample records just over 800,000 distinct CDR3 sequences, about 62% of which are singletons. Together, the top ten hold 25% to 35% of the sample.

This clonotype has only a few counts. Its target antigen remains unknown. Base qualities are not recorded, but no much larger clone differs from it by a single base. The donors were roughly 38 Caucasian individuals from Russia, aged roughly 6 to 90 years, who were systemically healthy. Roughly 9 milliliters of peripheral blood were drawn from each donor into EDTA-treated Vacutainer tubes. Ficoll-Paque density-gradient centrifugation was used to isolate PBMCs, with at least 7 million per sample. Trizol reagent was used to extract total RNA from PBMCs, with at least 5.5 micrograms per sample. For every donor, flow cytometry on a PBMC aliquot measured the percentage of naive CD45RAhigh/CD27high T cells.

This TCR derives from a man aged 25 to 45 in good health. Recombination joined TRBV4-2 with TRBJ2-4, with 7 bases aligning to TRBD2. The J call may be wrong; the DNA end is better matched by TRBJ2-7. Sequencing was performed on blood. CDR3 protein: CASSQAGDYEQYF. The DNA sequence is as follows: TGTGCCAGCAGCCAGGCGGGAGACTACGAGCAGTACTTC.